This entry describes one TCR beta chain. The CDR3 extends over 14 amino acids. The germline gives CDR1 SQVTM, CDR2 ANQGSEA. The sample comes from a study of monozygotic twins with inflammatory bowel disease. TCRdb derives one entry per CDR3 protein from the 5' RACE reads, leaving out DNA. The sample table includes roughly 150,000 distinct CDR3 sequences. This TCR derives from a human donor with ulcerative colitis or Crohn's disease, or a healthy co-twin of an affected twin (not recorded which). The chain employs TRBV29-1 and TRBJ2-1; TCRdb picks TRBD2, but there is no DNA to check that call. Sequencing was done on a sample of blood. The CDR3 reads CSVPRGGSSSEQFF.